The entry below describes one TCR beta chain. Its target is unknown. This CDR3 spans 14 amino acids. Germline-derived CDR1 and CDR2 are LNHDA and SQIVND (reference sequence). The J segment lost 3 bases and the V segment lost 6 bases, leaving 4 bases of the junction unmatched. This sample was included in a study of cytomegalovirus exposure and HLA in healthy donors. Assay used: immunoSEQ multiplex PCR; TCRdb lists only in-frame clones, some missing. The table lists some 350,000 clones, 87% of them singletons. Study results and caveats: Investigators reported approximately 170 TCR beta chains as tied to cytomegalovirus. Through in vitro validation, three CMV-associated chains were shown to be specific for CMV antigens.

The TCR sequence derives from a woman aged 25 to 39 in good health and CMV-seropositive. Input material: PBMCs. V is TRBV19 and J is TRBJ2-3, with 9 bases lining up with TRBD1. The CDR3, as DNA: TGTGCCAGTAGCTACAGGGGGCTAACAGATACGCAGTATTTT. Protein: CASSYRGLTDTQYF.